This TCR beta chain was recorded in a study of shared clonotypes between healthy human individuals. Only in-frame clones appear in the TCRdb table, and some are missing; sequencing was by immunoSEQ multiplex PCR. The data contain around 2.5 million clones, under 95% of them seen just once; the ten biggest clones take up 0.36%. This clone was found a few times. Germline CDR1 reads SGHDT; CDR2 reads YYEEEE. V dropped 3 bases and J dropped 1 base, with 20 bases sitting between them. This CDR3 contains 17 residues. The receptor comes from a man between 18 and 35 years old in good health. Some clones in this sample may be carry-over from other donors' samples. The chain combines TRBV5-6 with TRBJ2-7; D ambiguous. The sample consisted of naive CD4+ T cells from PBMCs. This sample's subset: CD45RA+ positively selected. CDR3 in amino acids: CASSSEVGRTSSYEQYF. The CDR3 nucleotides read TGTGCCAGCAGCTCCGAGGTTGGCCGGACGTCATCCTACGAGCAGTACTTC.